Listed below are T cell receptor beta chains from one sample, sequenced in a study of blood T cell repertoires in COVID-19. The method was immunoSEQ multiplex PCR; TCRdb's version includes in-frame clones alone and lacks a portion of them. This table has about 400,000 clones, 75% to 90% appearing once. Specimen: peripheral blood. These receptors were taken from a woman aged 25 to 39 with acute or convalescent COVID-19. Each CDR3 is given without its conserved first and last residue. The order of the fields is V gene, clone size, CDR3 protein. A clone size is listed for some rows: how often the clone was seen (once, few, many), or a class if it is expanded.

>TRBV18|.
ASSTGKNTEAF
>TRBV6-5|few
ASRFDRGGEAF
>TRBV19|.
ASQRAGQGSYNSPLH
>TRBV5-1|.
ASSKVTGAGANVLT
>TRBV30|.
AWSFRGWEQY
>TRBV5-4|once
ASSLDTGGQFDNEQF
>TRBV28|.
ASSFERRDLNTEAF
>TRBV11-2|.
ASSSDFHPYEQY
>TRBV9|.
ASSRGMDTDTQY
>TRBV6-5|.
ASRRESYGYT
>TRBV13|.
ASSVQRGPGDTQY
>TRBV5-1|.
ASVPGGGSDEQY
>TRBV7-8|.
ASSSPGQDIGELF
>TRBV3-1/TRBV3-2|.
ASSPPRQGASEKLF
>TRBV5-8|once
ASSWDSLKDSYNEQF
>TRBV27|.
ASSLYRSESPYEQY
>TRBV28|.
ASSPFWDRSPRDPYEQY
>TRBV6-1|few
ASSEWQGNSPLH
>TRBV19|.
ASSMPPQGAQY
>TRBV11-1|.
ASSSGEATNEKLF
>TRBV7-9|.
ASSHPGTAEDTQY
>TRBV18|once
ASSRDLKDEQY
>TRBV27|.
ASSLGGDQPQH
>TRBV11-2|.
ASSFGGTSYEQY
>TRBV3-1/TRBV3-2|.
ASSHGVPSYEQY
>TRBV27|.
ASSPAGTGVYEQY
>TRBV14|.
ASSQDLTDTQY
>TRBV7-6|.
ASSFPGIYNEQF
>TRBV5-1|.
ASSRDRGLNTEAF
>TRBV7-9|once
ASSLSAGAYNEQF
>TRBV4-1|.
ASSQTDSGDGYEQY
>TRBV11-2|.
ASRTRTGEKGNTIY
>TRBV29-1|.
SVVAGRETQY
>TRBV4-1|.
ASNGDLTGGPSEAF
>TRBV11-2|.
ASSNLATRSDTQY
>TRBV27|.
ASSFRQGAPGHLAKNIQY
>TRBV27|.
ASSFRGPGNTIY
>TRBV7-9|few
ASSITPGQGSPLH
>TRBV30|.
AWSVAADTNSPLH
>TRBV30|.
AWREQSYYNEQF
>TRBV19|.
ASTRSLRSTEAF
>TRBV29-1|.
SVGTSGDGNEQF